The T cell receptor (beta chain) under discussion was sequenced for a study of T cell repertoires in cytomegalovirus infection. Study at large: CMV infection plus the matching HLA type was flagged by public TCR beta signatures.

Germline CDR1 reads MNHEY; CDR2 reads SVGEGT. Trimming shortened V by 7 bases and J by 2 bases, and 15 bases separated the two germline ends. The CDR3 has 15 residues. MiXCR was run by TCRdb on the reads, yielding one entry per CDR3 protein. This table has a few hundred thousand distinct CDR3 sequences, 20% to 30% appearing once. Regarding the study as a whole: HLA-C-restricted CMV clonotypes gave the most frequent clonotype in two of eight donors. Individuals carrying CMV plus the relevant HLA were identified by cumulative frequency of public TCR beta families.

This clonotype was seen only a few times. What it binds is not known. The specimen comprised cultured PBMCs, sampled from culture after CMV antigen stimulation. The sequence came from a human donor in good health (CMV status not recorded). Some clones in this sample may be carry-over from other donors' samples. The gene calls are TRBV6-2 or TRBV6-3 and TRBJ1-5; D call uncertain. For the CDR3, the DNA is TGTGCCAGCACCGCGGAACCCGTTCGCAATCAGCCCCAGCATTTT. Translation gives CASTAEPVRNQPQHF.